These T cell receptor beta chains were read from a single sample in a study of regulatory dendritic cells for organ transplantation. Profiled with immunoSEQ multiplex PCR; TCRdb holds only in-frame clones, not every one. Of more than 35,000 clones in the sample, 75% to 95% were seen once. Specimen: naive CD8+ T cells from blood. The source is a human donor in good health. Both conserved end residues are part of each CDR3. A D gene is named only where the DNA matches it firmly. Size is stated for part of the rows, as once, few or many counts, or as a class when the clone is expanded.

V gene	clone size	J gene	D gene	CDR3 DNA	CDR3 protein
TRBV6-5	NA	TRBJ1-2	TRBD1	TGTGCCAGCACCAGGGGGGATGGCTACACCTTC	CASTRGDGYTF
TRBV27	NA	TRBJ1-2	TRBD1	TGTGCCAGCAGTCACGGGACAGGTATCTATGGCTACACCTTC	CASSHGTGIYGYTF
TRBV27	NA	TRBJ2-5	TRBD2	TGTGCCAGCAGTCCTACCGGGACTAGCGAAGAGACCCAGTACTTC	CASSPTGTSEETQYF
TRBV6-6	NA	TRBJ2-2	NA	TGTGCCAGCACAGGGTACTGGTGGGAGCTGTTTTTT	CASTGYWWELFF
TRBV6-1	NA	TRBJ2-1	NA	TGTGCCAGCAGCGAACCCGTGTCTGGTTTCGGTTACAATGAGCAGTTCTTC	CASSEPVSGFGYNEQFF
TRBV13	NA	TRBJ1-1	TRBD1	TGTGCCAGCAGCTTTGCCGGGACAGTTCCCACTGAAGCTTTCTTT	CASSFAGTVPTEAFF
TRBV7-9	NA	TRBJ2-7	TRBD1	TGTGCCAGCAGCTTAGAGACAGGGGTTCGCGAGCAGTACTTC	CASSLETGVREQYF
TRBV15	NA	TRBJ2-7	NA	TGTGCCACCAGCAGAGAGAACTGGTCCGGCCTCCTGTACTTC	CATSRENWSGLLYF
TRBV7-3	NA	TRBJ2-1	NA	TGTGCCAGCAGCTTAACGGGCAGGGAGCAGTTCTTC	CASSLTGREQFF
TRBV4-3	NA	TRBJ2-5	NA	TGCGCCAGCAGCCAAGAAGGGTCAGAGACCCAGTACTTC	CASSQEGSETQYF
TRBV18	NA	TRBJ1-2	NA	TGTGCCAGCTCACCGGCAGGAACCTCTAACTATGGCTACACCTTC	CASSPAGTSNYGYTF
TRBV9	once	TRBJ2-3	NA	TGTGCCAGCAGCGTAGGAGCGGCACCTAGCACAGATACGCAGTATTTT	CASSVGAAPSTDTQYF
TRBV13	NA	TRBJ2-7	NA	TGTGCCAGCAGCCCCCGGACTTCTCTCTCCTACGAGCAGTACTTC	CASSPRTSLSYEQYF
TRBV13	NA	TRBJ1-2	NA	TGTGCCAGCAAGGGAGTTACAGAACTAAACTATGGCTACACCTTC	CASKGVTELNYGYTF
TRBV28	NA	TRBJ1-2	NA	TGTGCCAGCAGTGGCCAGGGAGTAGCGTATGGCTACACCTTC	CASSGQGVAYGYTF
TRBV4-1	NA	TRBJ2-7	NA	TGCGCCAGCAGCCAAGGGGGCCACTACGAGCAGTACTTC	CASSQGGHYEQYF
TRBV27	NA	TRBJ1-5	NA	TGTGCCAGCAGCCATAGCAATCAGCCCCAGCATTTT	CASSHSNQPQHF